This T cell receptor beta chain is drawn from a study of blood T cell repertoires in COVID-19. The overall study: The United States, Italy and Spain provided the acute and convalescent COVID-19 samples. PBMCs, B-cell-depleted T cells, or T cells were the source of the cDNA or gDNA that made up the material.

Assay: immunoSEQ multiplex PCR; the TCRdb copy retains only in-frame clones and omits some. The table records about 100,000 clones, 80% to 95% of them present only once. The length of the CDR3 is 14 residues. Germline V gene lookup returns CDR1 MDHEN and CDR2 SYDVKM. V was clipped by 6 bases and J by 9 bases; unmatched bases: 8. The V call is TRBV28, the J call TRBJ1-6; 7 bases agree with TRBD1. The sample consisted of peripheral blood. The clonotype originates from a man in his 70s with acute or convalescent COVID-19. CDR3 sequence (DNA): TGTGCCAGCAGCTTGACAGGGATTCGTTCACCCCTCCACTTT. Residues: CASSLTGIRSPLHF.